Below are 4 T cell receptor beta chains sequenced from a single sample in a study of blood T cell repertoires in COVID-19. Sequencing used immunoSEQ multiplex PCR; TCRdb keeps in-frame clones, though not all of them. The sample has fewer than 300,000 clones, more than 70% seen once. Sequenced: PBMCs or T cells enriched from blood (not recorded which). The receptors shown here come from a woman between 40 and 55 years old with acute COVID-19.

The chain carries TRBV10-3 and TRBJ2-7, with D maybe TRBD1 (5 bases). The CDR3 totals 12 residues. CDR1 is ENHRY, CDR2 SYGVKD, per germline. V was clipped by 5 bases and J by 6 bases, with 11 bases between them. In DNA form, the CDR3 reads TGTGCCATCAGTTTGGCAGGGCGCGAGCAGTACGTC. The encoded protein is CAISLAGREQYV.

This clone was recorded only once. J is TRBJ2-1 and V is TRBV28, with TRBD2 matching over 11 bases. Germline V lookup: CDR1 MDHEN, CDR2 SYDVKM. Trimming took 9 bases from V and 14 from J; bases not matched to a gene: 12. The CDR3 contains 13 residues. The CDR3 DNA sequence: TGTGCCAGACCGGGACTAGCGGCCTACTTTGAGTTCTTC. Translated, it gives CARPGLAAYFEFF.

The CDR3, as DNA: TGTGCCAGCGCTACGCCTAGCGGCACCCAAGAGACCCAGTACTTC. Encoded protein: CASATPSGTQETQYF. The chain is built from TRBV28 and TRBJ2-5, with 7 bases fitting TRBD2. Germline V gives CDR1 MDHEN, CDR2 SYDVKM. V gave up 8 bases and J gave up 1 base; unmatched junction bases: 10. The CDR3 has 15 amino acids.

CDR3: CASSQDGGTGAHNEQFF. CDR3 in DNA: TGTGCCAGCAGCCAAGATGGCGGGACAGGGGCCCACAATGAGCAGTTCTTC. V and J are TRBV4-2 and TRBJ2-1; 10 bases are shared with TRBD1. The CDR3 loop spans 17 amino acids. Germline CDR1 and CDR2: LGHNA and YNFKEQ. With V trimmed by 0 bases and J by 5 bases, 7 bases remained unmatched.